This paragraph reports one T cell receptor beta chain. What it binds is not known. TCRs were sequenced from three patients responding to pembrolizumab. The data are from a study of PD-1 blockade in mismatch repair-deficient tumors. Overall study: All were previously treated, progressing patients with eleven to twelve mismatch repair-deficient cancer types. Study-wide results and caveats: Tumor-resident clones, often absent from pretreatment blood, expanded after pembrolizumab and then contracted.

Profiled with immunoSEQ multiplex PCR; TCRdb holds only in-frame clones, not every one. The sample carries tens of thousands of clones, 88% recorded once. V shed 9 bases and J shed 6 bases, with 14 bases lying between them. In germline, CDR1 is LNHNV, CDR2 YYDKDF (reference sequence). The CDR3 spans 12 residues. The sequence came from an adult with mismatch repair-deficient cancer. This rearrangement joins TRBV15 to TRBJ1-1; D not resolved. The sample was peripheral blood, taken 52 weeks after starting pembrolizumab. CDR3: CATGQSSAEAFF. In nucleotides, the CDR3 is TGTGCCACGGGCCAATCAAGCGCTGAAGCTTTCTTT.